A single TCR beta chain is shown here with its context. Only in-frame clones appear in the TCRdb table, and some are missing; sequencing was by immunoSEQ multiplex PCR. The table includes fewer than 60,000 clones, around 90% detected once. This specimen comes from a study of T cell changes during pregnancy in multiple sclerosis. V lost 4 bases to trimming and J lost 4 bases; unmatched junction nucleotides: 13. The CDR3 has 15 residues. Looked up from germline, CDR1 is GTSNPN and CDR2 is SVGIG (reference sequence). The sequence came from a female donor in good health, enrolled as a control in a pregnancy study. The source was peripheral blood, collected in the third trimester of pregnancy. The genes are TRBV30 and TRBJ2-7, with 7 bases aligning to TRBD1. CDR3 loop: CAWKRNRDSLYEQYF. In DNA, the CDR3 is TGTGCCTGGAAAAGAAACCGGGACAGCCTGTACGAGCAGTACTTC.